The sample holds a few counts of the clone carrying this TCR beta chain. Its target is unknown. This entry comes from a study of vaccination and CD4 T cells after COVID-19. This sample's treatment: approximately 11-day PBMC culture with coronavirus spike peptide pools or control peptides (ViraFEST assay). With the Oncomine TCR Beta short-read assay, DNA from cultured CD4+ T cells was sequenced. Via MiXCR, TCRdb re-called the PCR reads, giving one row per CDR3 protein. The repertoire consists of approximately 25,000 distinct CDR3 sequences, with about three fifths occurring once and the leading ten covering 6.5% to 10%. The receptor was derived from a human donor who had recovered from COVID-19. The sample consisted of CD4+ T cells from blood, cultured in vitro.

CDR3 protein: CASRAGDRGNNQPQHF. CDR3 nucleotide sequence: TGTGCCAGTAGAGCCGGGGACAGGGGCAACAATCAGCCCCAGCATTTT. This chain uses TRBV19 with TRBJ1-5; 10 positions match TRBD1. Germline loops: CDR1 LNHDA, CDR2 SQIVND (reference sequence). This CDR3 comprises 16 residues. Losses at the gene ends were 6 bases for V and 3 bases for J; bases not matched to a gene: 8.